Presented here are 14 T cell receptor beta chains from one specimen sequenced in a study of tumor-infiltrating lymphocytes in oesophageal squamous cell carcinoma (dated by TCRdb to 2016 to 2017). Receptor amplification or capture employed PCR. Sequencing took place on an Illumina HiSeq 2000. Clones were called with MiXCR by TCRdb after fastp trimmed the public reads at Q25, and only in-frame beta chains were retained. Rows are unified per CDR3 protein, each entry keeping the most common DNA and genes. Counted in this sample were approximately 9,400 distinct CDR3 sequences; roughly 61% of them appeared once. Of the sample, roughly 27% falls within the top ten clones. The material sequenced was esophageal tumor tissue. These TCRs come from a female donor with esophageal squamous cell carcinoma.

As concerns this clonotype: Germline and junction disagree at one end, which may indicate a read error. CDR3 sequence (DNA): TGTGCTAGCAGCTTAAGTGGGGGGACACAAGAGACCCAGTACTTC. It specifies CASSLSGGTQETQYF. The rearrangement uses TRBV7-7 and TRBJ2-5; either TRBD1 or TRBD2 may supply D (6 bases each). The CDR3 sequence is 15 residues long. Germline loops: CDR1 SSHAT, CDR2 FNYEAQ (reference sequence).

This clonotype has only a few counts. This chain uses TRBV7-2 with TRBJ2-3; 13 bases match TRBD2. This CDR3 is built from 15 residues. The germline CDR1 and CDR2 sequences are SGHTA and FQGNSA. V was clipped by 5 bases and J by 4 bases; unmatched bases: 3. CDR3 sequence reads: CASSRLAGGSDTQYF. DNA for the CDR3: TGTGCCAGCAGCCGACTAGCGGGAGGTTCAGATACGCAGTATTTT. The full variable domain, its missing parts supplied by reference TRBV7-2 and TRBJ2-3, is GAGVSQSPSNKVTEKGKDVELRCDPISGHTALYWYRQSLGQGLEFLIYFQGNSAPDKSGLPSDRFSAERTGGSVSTLTIQRTQQEDSAVYLCASSRLAGGSDTQYFGPGTRLTVL.

The rearrangement uses TRBV5-5 and TRBJ2-3, with 8 bases matching TRBD2. This CDR3 contains 19 residues. Trimming at V came to 3 bases and at J to 1 base, leaving 16 bases not matched to a gene. Germline values: CDR1 SGHKS, CDR2 YYEKEE (reference sequence). CDR3 nucleotide sequence: TGTGCCAGCAGCTCCTTTTTTGTGGTAGCGGGATTGCGCACAGATACGCAGTATTTT. It specifies CASSSFFVVAGLRTDTQYF.

The CDR3 loop is CASRGPGLRSYNEQFF. The DNA for the CDR3 is TGTGCCAGCAGAGGACCGGGACTACGCTCCTACAATGAGCAGTTCTTC. The V call is TRBV7-2, the J call TRBJ2-1, with 7 nucleotides matching TRBD2. Per germline, CDR1 SGHTA and CDR2 FQGNSA. This CDR3 region has 16 residues. Trimming removed 6 bases from V and 0 bases from J; junction bases left unmatched: 8.

This chain links TRBV7-3 with TRBJ2-3, with 14 bases identical to TRBD2. CDR3 length equals 19 residues. With V trimmed by 0 bases and J by 1 base, 6 bases remained unmatched. The germline V gene encodes CDR1 SGHTA and CDR2 FQGTGA. CDR3 in DNA: TGTGCCAGCAGCTTAACAGGGACTAGCGGGGGCGTAGGCACAGATACGCAGTATTTT. Translation gives CASSLTGTSGGVGTDTQYF.

In this sample, this clonotype is large. The junction does not match germline at one end; this may be a read error. V gene TRBV7-8 combines with J gene TRBJ2-7; 7 bases align to TRBD1. Per the germline V gene, CDR1 is SGHVS and CDR2 is FQNEAQ. The CDR3 is made up of 13 amino acids. The DNA of the CDR3 is TGTGCCAGCAGCGATACAGGGGATTCACCCCTCCACTTC. The encoded protein is CASSDTGDSPLHF.

The chain recombines TRBV7-9 with TRBJ2-1; D is unclear. The CDR3 is 14 amino acids. Trimming took off 4 bases at V and 0 bases at J, with 7 bases between the two ends. Germline loops: CDR1 SEHNR, CDR2 FQNEAQ (reference sequence). The CDR3 DNA reads as TGTGCCAGCAGCTCCCTCCCCTCCTACAATGAGCAGTTCTTC. Translation gives CASSSLPSYNEQFF.

Details on this clonotype: The junction departs from the called germline gene at one end, perhaps through a read error. V gene TRBV7-6 combines with J gene TRBJ2-4, with D hard to call. The tail of the sequence fits TRBJ2-5 better, so the J call may be wrong. Germline V gives CDR1 SGHVS, CDR2 FNYEAQ. The CDR3 is made up of 13 amino acids. The CDR3 loop is CASSLVSQETQYF. In DNA form, the CDR3 reads TGTGCTAGCAGCTTAGTTTCCCAAGAGACCCAGTACTTC.

Only one count was recorded for this clonotype. J is TRBJ1-5 and V is TRBV7-2, with 8 bases that match TRBD1. From germline, CDR1 is SGHTA and CDR2 FQGNSA. The CDR3 runs to 15 residues. J was trimmed by 7 bases and V by 3 bases; bases with no gene match: 8. CDR3 region: CASSFGQGGWQPQHF. The CDR3 coding sequence is TGTGCCAGCAGCTTCGGACAGGGTGGTTGGCAGCCCCAGCATTTT. Complete variable domain (other parts from reference TRBV7-2 and TRBJ1-5): GAGVSQSPSNKVTEKGKDVELRCDPISGHTALYWYRQSLGQGLEFLIYFQGNSAPDKSGLPSDRFSAERTGGSVSTLTIQRTQQEDSAVYLCASSFGQGGWQPQHFGDGTRLSIL.

The chain combines TRBV19 with TRBJ2-5; 7 nucleotides line up with TRBD2. V lost 6 bases to trimming and J lost 11 bases; unmatched junction nucleotides: 15. The CDR3 consists of 14 residues. The germline V gene has CDR1 LNHDA and CDR2 SQIVND (reference sequence). CDR3 DNA: TGTGCCAGTAGGGCTAGCGGCACCTACAATGAGCAGTACTTC. It is translated as CASRASGTYNEQYF.

This rearrangement joins TRBV6-1 to TRBJ2-6; possibly TRBD1 for D (5 bases). The CDR3 has 16 residues. Germline V gene lookup returns CDR1 MNHNS and CDR2 SASEGT. V lost 6 bases and J lost 1, with 13 bases in between. The CDR3 sequence: CASRPAPGSGANVLTF. CDR3 in DNA: TGTGCCAGCAGACCGGCGCCAGGGTCTGGGGCCAACGTCCTGACTTTC.

This chain joins TRBV6-2 or TRBV6-3 and TRBJ2-3; the D gene is possibly TRBD2 (7 bases). Germline values: CDR1 MNHEY, CDR2 SVGEGT. V was cut by 6 bases and J by 1 base, with 17 bases left in between. There are 16 residues in the CDR3. CDR3: CASRRTAGRGTDTQYF. CDR3 coding DNA: TGTGCCAGCAGGAGGACAGCGGGGCGGGGCACAGATACGCAGTATTTT.

In its sample, this clonotype ranks as large. This rearrangement joins TRBV6-6 to TRBJ2-1; a weak D match, TRBD1 (7 bases). The CDR3 has 16 amino acids. Germline CDR1 reads MNHNY; CDR2 reads SVGAGI (reference sequence). Trimming took off 0 bases at V and 7 bases at J, with 16 bases between the two ends. CDR3 loop: CASSYSFAPGGNEQFF. CDR3 bases: TGTGCCAGCAGTTACTCCTTCGCCCCAGGGGGGAATGAGCAGTTCTTC.

V gene TRBV7-2 combines with J gene TRBJ2-3; 8 positions match TRBD1. The CDR3 is 13 residues long. Per germline, CDR1 SGHTA and CDR2 FQGNSA. J lost 3 bases, V lost 5 bases, and 1 base had no gene match. For the CDR3, the DNA is TGTGCCAGCAGCCGGGACAGGACAGATACGCAGTATTTT. Its protein product is CASSRDRTDTQYF. Supplemented by reference TRBV7-2 and TRBJ2-3, the full variable domain reads GAGVSQSPSNKVTEKGKDVELRCDPISGHTALYWYRQSLGQGLEFLIYFQGNSAPDKSGLPSDRFSAERTGGSVSTLTIQRTQQEDSAVYLCASSRDRTDTQYFGPGTRLTVL.